The rows below give T cell receptor beta chains drawn from one sample of a study of shared clonotypes between healthy human individuals. Clones were sequenced by immunoSEQ multiplex PCR, and TCRdb holds only the in-frame ones, with some missing. The sample lists some 1,100,000 clones, around 82% occurring once. The sequenced sample consisted of memory CD4+ T cells from PBMCs. The source is a man between 18 and 29 years old in good health. Some clones in this sample may be carry-over from other donors' samples. Each CDR3 is given without its conserved first and last residue.

V,CDR3
TRBV5-1,ASSLGPIPANYGYT
TRBV7-2,ASSLLGQGLTGELF
TRBV4-1,ASSQGTAEGETQY
TRBV11-3,ASSGPGSGRAGGELF
TRBV18,ASSPGTYTEAF
TRBV5-5,ASSLSVIGLGETQY
TRBV28,ASSFRGGQETQY
TRBV10-3,AIREGTGEATEAF
TRBV6-1,ASSESAGAHYGYT
TRBV6-1,ASSGSRVVGIQY
TRBV11-3,ASSPEDPAGRTNEQF
TRBV7-3,ASSPSTRTGELF
TRBV28,ASSLGAVNSISYGYT
TRBV7-3,ASSGGLIANTGELF
TRBV6-1,ATLQGRYEQY
TRBV5-4,ASSTKPGADNEQF
TRBV2,ASSEDRGQPQH
TRBV5-1,ASSSGTQGYKQY